This T cell receptor (beta chain) appears in the sequencing data of a study of OX40 agonist ivuxolimab in advanced cancers. Study-wide context: The dose of intravenous ivuxolimab that patients received every 2 weeks ranged from 0.01 to 10 mg/kg.

V was shortened by 5 bases and J by 2 bases, with 10 bases between the two germline ends. Germline values: CDR1 LNHDA, CDR2 SQIVND (reference sequence). The CDR3 has 13 residues. With regard to this clone: Its antigen remains unidentified.

The data were produced by immunoSEQ multiplex PCR, yet TCRdb's version contains in-frame clones alone and is incomplete. The sample holds tens of thousands of clones, around nine tenths seen once. General study findings and limits: CD4+ and CD8+ blood T cells expanded clonally by week 6 at 0.1 to 3.0 mg/kg.

Specimen: CD4+ or CD8+ T cells sorted from blood, collected in a trial of the OX40 agonist ivuxolimab. The clonotype was recovered from an adult with an advanced solid tumor such as melanoma, head and neck, liver or kidney cancer. This chain uses TRBV19 with TRBJ2-7; a possible D gene is TRBD1 (5 bases). In DNA form, the CDR3 reads TGTGCCAGTAGTGGGGCAGGGACCTACGAGCAGTACTTC. It is translated as CASSGAGTYEQYF.